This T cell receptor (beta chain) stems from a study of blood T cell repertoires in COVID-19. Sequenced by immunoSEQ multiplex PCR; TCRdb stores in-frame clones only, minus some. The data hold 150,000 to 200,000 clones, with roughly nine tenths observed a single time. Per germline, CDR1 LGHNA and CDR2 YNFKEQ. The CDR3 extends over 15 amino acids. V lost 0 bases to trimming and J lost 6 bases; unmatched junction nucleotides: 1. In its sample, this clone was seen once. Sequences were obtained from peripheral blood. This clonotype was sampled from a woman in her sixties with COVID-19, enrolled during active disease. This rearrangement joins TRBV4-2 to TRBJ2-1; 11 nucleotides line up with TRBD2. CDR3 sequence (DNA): TGTGCCAGCAGCCAAGAGGGGACTAGCGGCAATGAGCAGTTCTTC. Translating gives CASSQEGTSGNEQFF.